The 27 T cell receptor beta chains reported below all come from one sample, sequenced in a study of T cell responses to AZD1222 COVID-19 vaccine. Assay used: immunoSEQ multiplex PCR; TCRdb lists only in-frame clones, some missing. Among more than 100,000 clones listed, about 93% were seen once. Sequenced here: peripheral blood, sampled on day 0 of AZD1222 vaccination. These receptors originate from an adult in good health.

This sequence joins TRBV21-1 and TRBJ1-4. TRBV21-1 is an annotated pseudogene. The CDR3 covers 13 residues. This CDR3 is CASSKEPAGKLFF. CDR3 in DNA: TGTGCCAGCAGCAAAGAGCCGGCCGGGAAACTGTTTTTT.

This chain connects TRBV7-9 to TRBJ1-2; TRBD1 agrees at 10 bases. Trimming took 3 bases from V and 4 from J; bases not matched to a gene: 8. The germline V gene has CDR1 SEHNR and CDR2 FQNEAQ (reference sequence). This CDR3 is built from 16 residues. CDR3 nucleotide sequence: TGTGCCAGCAGCTTCGCCGGGACAGGGGACCTCTATGGCTACACCTTC. Translation gives CASSFAGTGDLYGYTF.

The chain combines TRBV3-1 (or the pseudogene TRBV3-2) with TRBJ1-3; possible D gene TRBD1, 5 bases. From germline, CDR1 is LGHDT and CDR2 YNNKEL (reference sequence). Trimming took off 5 bases at V and 3 bases at J, with 20 bases between the two ends. The CDR3 has 17 residues. Written as DNA, the CDR3 is TGTGCCAGCAGCTCCCGGGGCTCCTCCTTCCGTGGAAACACCATATATTTT. It is translated as CASSSRGSSFRGNTIYF.

This chain connects TRBV29-1 to TRBJ2-1, with 12 bases fitting TRBD2. This CDR3 contains 16 residues. The J segment lost 7 bases and the V segment lost 0 bases, leaving 7 bases of the junction unmatched. Germline values: CDR1 SQVTM, CDR2 ANQGSEA. This chain's CDR3 is CSVEDSTSGSINEQFF. The DNA for the CDR3 is TGCAGCGTTGAAGATTCGACTAGCGGGAGTATAAATGAGCAGTTCTTC.

V is TRBV30 and J is TRBJ2-2; 9 bases are a match to TRBD1. The V segment lost 5 bases and the J segment 4 bases; nucleotides outside the gene matches: 8. CDR3 length equals 15 residues. CDR1 and CDR2 from the germline V gene are GTSNPN and SVGIG (reference sequence). In DNA, the CDR3 is TGTGCCTGGTGGCCCGGGACAGGGAGCACCGGGGAGCTGTTTTTT. It is translated as CAWWPGTGSTGELFF.

The V and J genes are TRBV5-1 and TRBJ1-6; 7 bases fit TRBD1. This CDR3 comprises 14 residues. Germline V gene sequence: CDR1 SGHRS, CDR2 YFSETQ. Trimming at V came to 1 base and at J to 7 bases, leaving 2 bases not matched to a gene. The CDR3 reads CASSLTTGNSPLHF. As DNA, the CDR3 is TGCGCCAGCAGCTTGACGACAGGGAATTCACCCCTCCACTTT.

The V call is TRBV7-8, the J call TRBJ2-2; 7 bases agree with TRBD2. Germline lookup yields CDR1 SGHVS and CDR2 FQNEAQ. J gave up 0 bases and V 5 bases, and 6 bases lay outside the gene matches. This CDR3 has 16 amino acids. CDR3 nucleotides: TGTGCCAGCAGCGCACTAGCGATCTCGAACACCGGGGAGCTGTTTTTT. The encoded protein is CASSALAISNTGELFF.

The rearrangement links TRBV4-2 to TRBJ2-1; 8 bases line up with TRBD1. Germline trimming cut 1 base from V and 4 bases from J; bases unmatched to any gene: 3. Per the germline V gene, CDR1 is LGHNA and CDR2 is YNFKEQ. The CDR3 is 15 residues long. The CDR3 reads CASSQAGTGYNEQFF. For the CDR3, the DNA is TGTGCCAGCAGCCAAGCCGGGACAGGTTACAATGAGCAGTTCTTC.

V and J are TRBV29-1 and TRBJ2-7; 9 positions agree with TRBD1. The CDR3 is made up of 12 amino acids. The V and J ends lost 7 bases and 5 bases, in that order; junction bases with no gene match: 6. Germline lookup yields CDR1 SQVTM and CDR2 ANQGSEA. The CDR3 protein is CSARTGVNEQYF. Written as DNA, the CDR3 is TGCAGCGCCAGGACAGGGGTAAACGAGCAGTACTTC.

The chain employs TRBV28 and TRBJ2-7; maybe TRBD2 (6 bases). The CDR3 length is 13 residues. Germline-derived CDR1 and CDR2 are MDHEN and SYDVKM. V shed 11 bases and J shed 1 base, with 15 bases lying between them. The CDR3 loop reads CASKGRGSYEQYF. CDR3 DNA sequence: TGTGCCTCGAAGGGCCGGGGGTCCTACGAGCAGTACTTC.

CDR3 sequence (DNA): TGTGCCAGCAGTTCGACAGGGAGAGGCGCTGAAGCTTTCTTT. The encoded protein is CASSSTGRGAEAFF. The chain links TRBV6-2 or TRBV6-3 to TRBJ1-1; 7 nucleotides line up with TRBD1. Trimming at V came to 4 bases and at J to 6 bases, leaving 8 bases not matched to a gene. The CDR3 has 14 amino acids. In germline, CDR1 is MNHEY, CDR2 SVGEGT.

V gene TRBV6-6 combines with J gene TRBJ2-1; D remains unclear. The CDR3 runs 12 residues. CDR1 MNHNY and CDR2 SVGAGI come from the germline V gene (reference sequence). The V end was cut by 4 bases, the J end by 9 bases, with 10 bases between. The CDR3 DNA follows: TGTGCCAGCAGTTTGAGAAAAACTGAGCAGTTCTTC. Translating gives CASSLRKTEQFF.

Written as DNA, the CDR3 is TGTGCCAGCAGCTTGATGGGGGGGCCCTACAATGAGCAGTTCTTC. It translates to CASSLMGGPYNEQFF. The chain joins TRBV5-8 to TRBJ2-1, with D possibly matching TRBD2 (7 bases). V lost 1 base, J lost 2 bases, and 10 bases lay in between. The length of the CDR3 is 15 residues. Germline loops: CDR1 SGHTS, CDR2 YDEGEE.

The gene calls are TRBV19 and TRBJ1-2; D not resolved. The V and J ends lost 2 bases and 0 bases respectively, with 7 bases between them. The CDR3 runs 14 residues. The germline CDR1 and CDR2 sequences are LNHDA and SQIVND (reference sequence). The CDR3, as DNA: TGTGCCAGTAGTATAAGGAGTCCTAACTATGGCTACACCTTC. Its protein is CASSIRSPNYGYTF.

The J gene is TRBJ2-3, the V gene TRBV27; 8 nucleotides align to TRBD2. Germline CDR1 MNHEY, CDR2 SMNVEV (reference sequence). The length of the CDR3 is 15 residues. V lost 2 bases and J lost 3; bases outside the gene matches: 4. This CDR3 reads CASSLGGTRTDTQYF. CDR3 bases: TGTGCCAGCAGTTTAGGTGGGACTAGAACAGATACGCAGTATTTT.

The gene calls are TRBV9 and TRBJ2-1, with TRBD2 matching over 11 bases. Germline loops: CDR1 SGDLS, CDR2 YYNGEE. The CDR3 totals 15 residues. Trimming at V came to 0 bases and at J to 9 bases, leaving 5 bases not matched to a gene. CDR3 amino acids: CASSVDLAGGREQFF. CDR3 DNA: TGTGCCAGCAGCGTAGATCTAGCGGGAGGCCGTGAGCAGTTCTTC.

The chain combines TRBV29-1 with TRBJ1-5, with no clear D. Germline V lookup: CDR1 SQVTM, CDR2 ANQGSEA. The CDR3 consists of 13 residues. Trimming stripped 6 bases from V and 5 bases from J, with 14 bases between. The CDR3 DNA follows: TGCAGCGTGTGGGTTGGAGGCGATCAGCCCCAGCATTTT. It translates to CSVWVGGDQPQHF.

J is TRBJ1-4 and V is TRBV10-2; D uncertain. Germline V lookup: CDR1 WSHSY, CDR2 SAAADI. CDR3 length: 17 residues. Between the trimmed V and J ends, which lost 0 bases and 0 bases, there was a span of 11 bases. This CDR3 reads CASSESTAATTNEKLFF. CDR3 nucleotides: TGCGCCAGCAGTGAGTCGACTGCGGCTACAACTAATGAAAAACTGTTTTTT.

The chain uses TRBV30 and TRBJ2-5; no firm D call. Germline CDR1 is GTSNPN and CDR2 is SVGIG (reference sequence). This CDR3 is 11 amino acids long. The V end lost 4 bases, the J end lost 2 bases, and 5 bases lay between the germline ends. The CDR3 region has the DNA TGTGCCTGGACAGTACAAGAGACCCAGTACTTC. As protein: CAWTVQETQYF.

The chain joins TRBV29-1 to TRBJ2-1; D is unclear. This CDR3 has 12 residues. Trimming took 7 bases from V and 6 from J, leaving 13 bases between them. CDR1 and CDR2 (germline): SQVTM, ANQGSEA. As DNA, the CDR3 is TGCAGCGCCTCGAACAGTATCAATGAGCAGTTCTTC. Translated: CSASNSINEQFF.

The chain couples TRBV2 to TRBJ2-3, with TRBD2 matching 7 bases. V lost 5 bases to trimming and J lost 3 bases; unmatched junction nucleotides: 8. Germline V CDR1 and CDR2: SNHLY, FYNNEI. CDR3 length: 15 amino acids. CDR3 region: CASSIELADTDTQYF. In DNA form, the CDR3 reads TGTGCCAGCAGTATCGAGCTAGCGGATACAGATACGCAGTATTTT.

CDR3 nucleotide sequence: TGCGCCAGCAGCCAAGGACTAACCACAGATACGCAGTATTTT. This codes for CASSQGLTTDTQYF. V and J are TRBV4-1 and TRBJ2-3, with D possibly TRBD2 on 5 matching bases. CDR3 length: 14 residues. V was trimmed by 1 base and J by 2 bases, leaving 7 bases between them. CDR1 is MGHRA and CDR2 is YSYEKL in the germline V gene.

Turning to this clone: In the same sample, other DNA sequences code for this CDR3. V usage is TRBV5-5 and J usage is TRBJ2-3; 7 bases map to TRBD1. V dropped 4 bases and J dropped 1; count of bases not matched to a gene: 3. This CDR3 has 14 amino acids. Germline CDR1 is SGHKS and CDR2 is YYEKEE (reference sequence). CDR3 nucleotide sequence: TGTGCCAGCAGCACAACAGGGGGCACAGATACGCAGTATTTT. It specifies CASSTTGGTDTQYF.

The chain employs TRBV7-3 and TRBJ1-6; D gene uncertain. This CDR3 comprises 12 residues. CDR1 and CDR2 from the germline V gene are SGHTA and FQGTGA. V lost 5 bases, J lost 10 bases, and 9 bases lay in between. The CDR3 region has the DNA TGTGCCAGCAGCCGCGTCGGCTCACCCCTCCACTTT. It translates to CASSRVGSPLHF.

The chain carries TRBV27 and TRBJ1-2; no firm D call. V dropped 10 bases and J dropped 4 bases, with 10 bases sitting between them. The length of the CDR3 is 11 residues. CDR1 MNHEY and CDR2 SMNVEV come from the germline V gene (reference sequence). CDR3 sequence (DNA): TGTGCCACTCTAGGGTTCTATGGCTACACCTTC. This translates into CATLGFYGYTF.

The rearrangement uses TRBV11-2 and TRBJ2-1; D remains ambiguous. This CDR3 spans 12 amino acids. Trimming removed 2 bases from V and 8 bases from J, with 7 bases in between. The V gene's germline CDR1 is SGHAT and CDR2 FQNNGV. Here the CDR3 DNA reads TGTGCCAGCAGCTTACTTAGCCATGAGCAGTTCTTC. Encoded protein: CASSLLSHEQFF.

The chain employs TRBV5-1 and TRBJ2-2; D may be TRBD1 (5 bases). With 3 bases removed from V and 6 bases from J, the gap between germline ends came to 15 bases. The CDR3 consists of 15 residues. CDR1 is SGHRS and CDR2 is YFSETQ in the germline V gene. For the CDR3, the DNA is TGCGCCAGCAGCTCCTCACAGGCACGGTCCGGGGAGCTGTTTTTT. This gives the protein CASSSSQARSGELFF.